These 22 T cell receptor beta chains share one sample of origin, sequenced in a study of Ad26.COV2.S vaccination and SARS-CoV-2 variants. The treatment denotes: 19 received Ad26.COV2.S at low or high dose, single or two shots; 5 received placebo; per-sample allocation not given. The samples were gathered on day 63 after the first injection of vaccine or placebo. TCRdb's table, derived via immunoSEQ multiplex PCR, lists solely in-frame clones and lacks some. Among around 450,000 clones, 70% to 90% were seen once, and the ten largest hold about 4%. The sample in question was peripheral blood, obtained in a trial of Ad26.COV2.S vaccine versus placebo. The receptors come from a person between 18 and 60 years old who received the Ad26.COV2.S COVID-19 vaccine or a placebo.

V gene TRBV6-2 or TRBV6-3 combines with J gene TRBJ1-2; tentatively, D is TRBD1 (5 bases). This CDR3 comprises 13 residues. The V end lost 7 bases, the J end lost 4 bases, and 13 bases lay between the germline ends. Germline CDR1 and CDR2: MNHEY and SVGEGT. Here the CDR3 reads CASTPQGFYGYTF. Here the CDR3 DNA reads TGTGCCAGCACCCCCCAGGGATTCTATGGCTACACCTTC.

Comment on this clone: The junction differs from germline at one of its ends, possibly a read error. The chain employs TRBV29-1 and TRBJ1-1, with 9 bases lining up with TRBD1. This CDR3 contains 14 residues. Germline loops: CDR1 SQVTM, CDR2 ANQGSEA. The DNA of the CDR3 is TGCAGCGTTAAAGAACAGGGGGCAAGAACTGAAGCTTTCTTT. Translated, it gives CSVKEQGARTEAFF.

The chain links TRBV29-1 to TRBJ1-1; no definite D call. Germline CDR1 SQVTM, CDR2 ANQGSEA. CDR3 size: 10 residues. CDR3 region: CSYRNTEAFF. The CDR3 bases are TGCAGTTACCGGAACACTGAAGCTTTCTTT.

V usage is TRBV28 and J usage is TRBJ2-7; weak D call: TRBD2 (6 bases). Between the trimmed V and J ends, which lost 4 bases and 0 bases, there was a span of 16 bases. The CDR3 consists of 16 residues. CDR1 is MDHEN and CDR2 is SYDVKM in the germline V gene. The CDR3 loop reads CASSSVGTLNSYEQYF. CDR3 DNA: TGTGCCAGCAGTTCAGTCGGGACTCTTAACTCCTACGAGCAGTACTTC. Together with reference TRBV28 and TRBJ2-7, the CDR3 gives the full variable domain: DVKVTQSSRYLVKRTGEKVFLECVQDMDHENMFWYRQDPGLGLRLIYFSYDVKMKEKGDIPEGYSVSREKKERFSLILESASTNQTSMYLCASSSVGTLNSYEQYFGPGTRLTVT.

The gene calls are TRBV27 and TRBJ2-7; 7 bases are a match to TRBD2. This CDR3 region has 14 residues. The germline CDR1 and CDR2 sequences are MNHEY and SMNVEV (reference sequence). The trim removed 3 bases at V and 0 bases at J, leaving 2 bases unmatched. Written as DNA, the CDR3 is TGTGCCAGCAGTTTGGGGGGGACCTCCTACGAGCAGTACTTC. Translating it yields CASSLGGTSYEQYF.

V and J are TRBV5-1 and TRBJ1-6; D unresolved. Germline assignment: CDR1 SGHRS and CDR2 YFSETQ. This CDR3 contains 15 residues. With 4 bases removed from V and 7 bases from J, the gap between germline ends came to 15 bases. The CDR3 bases are TGCGCCAGCAGCCCCTTCCCTGGGATAAATTCACCCCTCCACTTT. Translating it yields CASSPFPGINSPLHF.

The rearrangement links TRBV5-1 to TRBJ2-4, with D tentatively TRBD1 (5 bases). V shed 1 base and J shed 1 base, with 6 bases lying between them. Per the germline V gene, CDR1 is SGHRS and CDR2 is YFSETQ. This CDR3 contains 14 residues. CDR3 bases: TGCGCCAGCAGCTTGTCAGGGGCCAAAAACATTCAGTACTTC. This translates into CASSLSGAKNIQYF.

The chain carries TRBV28 and TRBJ1-3; the D is unclear. V was clipped by 5 bases and J by 4 bases, with 0 bases between them. The V gene's germline CDR1 is MDHEN and CDR2 SYDVKM. This CDR3 region has 10 residues. CDR3 DNA sequence: TGTGCCAGCAGTGGAAACACCATATATTTT. Encoded protein: CASSGNTIYF.

This chain's CDR3 is CASSQDPPNRSYNEQFF. In DNA, the CDR3 is TGCGCCAGCAGCCAAGACCCCCCGAATCGTTCCTACAATGAGCAGTTCTTC. The V gene is TRBV4-3, the J gene TRBJ2-1, with D unresolved. The ends were cut back, 0 bases at V and 1 base at J, with 13 bases in the middle. Germline assignment: CDR1 LGHNA and CDR2 YSLEER. CDR3 length: 17 residues.

The CDR3 DNA reads TGTGCCAGCAGCCGTCACAGGGCTCAGCCCCAGCATTTT. It yields the protein CASSRHRAQPQHF. V gene TRBV7-3 combines with J gene TRBJ1-5, with D perhaps matching TRBD1 (6 bases). Trimming removed 5 bases at V and 6 bases at J, with 11 bases between. The CDR3 is 13 amino acids. Germline V gene data show CDR1 as SGHTA and CDR2 as FQGTGA.

J is TRBJ2-7 and V is TRBV2; 7 positions agree with TRBD1. Germline V gene sequence: CDR1 SNHLY, CDR2 FYNNEI. The CDR3 is made up of 14 amino acids. V trimming: 4 bases; J trimming: 2 bases; junction bases outside the gene matches: 5. The CDR3 bases are TGTGCCAGCAGTGTAGGGACAGCCACCTACGAGCAGTACTTC. It codes for CASSVGTATYEQYF.

This rearrangement joins TRBV28 to TRBJ2-3; TRBD1 is a possible D gene (6 bases). V was cut by 7 bases and J by 0 bases, with 17 bases left in between. The CDR3 sequence is 16 residues long. Germline V gene sequence: CDR1 MDHEN, CDR2 SYDVKM. DNA for the CDR3: TGTGCCAGCACCGGGACGACAGGCCCTAGCACAGATACGCAGTATTTT. Translated: CASTGTTGPSTDTQYF. The full variable domain, in which reference TRBV28 and TRBJ2-3 provide the parts outside the CDR3, is DVKVTQSSRYLVKRTGEKVFLECVQDMDHENMFWYRQDPGLGLRLIYFSYDVKMKEKGDIPEGYSVSREKKERFSLILESASTNQTSMYLCASTGTTGPSTDTQYFGPGTRLTVL.

This chain connects TRBV6-4 to TRBJ2-6; D not certain. Trimming cost V 3 bases and J 2 bases, with 5 bases left between them. Germline V gene lookup returns CDR1 MRHNA and CDR2 SNTAGT. This CDR3 is built from 14 residues. Here the CDR3 DNA reads TGTGCCAGCAGTGAGGGTACTGGGGCCAACGTCCTGACTTTC. Translated, it gives CASSEGTGANVLTF.

The chain carries TRBV4-2 and TRBJ1-2, with 8 bases identical to TRBD1. Germline-derived CDR1 and CDR2 are LGHNA and YNFKEQ. The CDR3 contains 15 residues. The V gene end was trimmed by 0 bases and the J gene end by 8 bases; junction bases not matched to a gene: 8. The CDR3 region is CASSQDPDRGRGYTF. In DNA form, the CDR3 reads TGTGCCAGCAGCCAAGATCCCGACAGGGGAAGAGGCTACACCTTC.

This chain uses TRBV5-1 with TRBJ2-7; 10 bases are a match to TRBD1. This CDR3 spans 15 amino acids. V was clipped by 3 bases and J by 1 base; unmatched bases: 4. CDR1 SGHRS and CDR2 YFSETQ come from the germline V gene. The CDR3 DNA follows: TGCGCCAGCAGCTGGGGACAGGGGCCTTCCTACGAGCAGTACTTC. Its translation: CASSWGQGPSYEQYF. Combining the CDR3 with reference TRBV5-1 and TRBJ2-7 gives the whole variable domain KAGVTQTPRYLIKTRGQQVTLSCSPISGHRSVSWYQQTPGQGLQFLFEYFSETQRNKGNFPGRFSGRQFSNSRSEMNVSTLELGDSALYLCASSWGQGPSYEQYFGPGTRLTVT.

The chain couples TRBV5-4 to TRBJ2-7; D remains unclear. The ends were cut back, 6 bases at V and 4 bases at J, with 11 bases in the middle. This CDR3 is 12 amino acids long. In germline, CDR1 is SGHNT, CDR2 YYREEE (reference sequence). CDR3 in DNA: TGTGCCAGCACCTACCCCGGGTACGAGCAGTACTTC. Its translation is CASTYPGYEQYF.

The chain links TRBV7-2 to TRBJ2-7; D not resolved. V was trimmed by 1 base and J by 6 bases, leaving 16 bases between them. The CDR3 extends over 15 amino acids. Per germline, CDR1 SGHTA and CDR2 FQGNSA. Here the CDR3 DNA reads TGTGCCAGCAGCTTAGTGATTCCGGGCTCCGCCGAGCAGTACTTC. This gives the protein CASSLVIPGSAEQYF.

This rearrangement joins TRBV19 to TRBJ2-6; D may be TRBD1 or TRBD2 (5 bases each). There are 16 residues in the CDR3. In germline, CDR1 is LNHDA, CDR2 SQIVND (reference sequence). V was clipped by 8 bases and J by 0 bases, with 14 bases between them. The CDR3 is CASGRGTFSGANVLTF. The CDR3 DNA follows: TGTGCCAGTGGGAGAGGGACGTTCTCTGGGGCCAACGTCCTGACTTTC.

The chain combines TRBV27 with TRBJ2-7; no firm D call. V lost 3 bases and J 5 bases, leaving 14 bases between the germline ends. Germline CDR1 is MNHEY and CDR2 is SMNVEV (reference sequence). The CDR3 runs 14 residues. The CDR3 region is CASSFFGNEDEQYF. As DNA, the CDR3 is TGTGCCAGCAGTTTCTTTGGTAATGAGGACGAGCAGTACTTC.

J is TRBJ1-1 and V is TRBV4-3, with D uncertain. The germline V gene encodes CDR1 LGHNA and CDR2 YSLEER. The CDR3 covers 13 residues. V was trimmed by 0 bases and J by 3 bases, leaving 5 bases between them. CDR3 loop: CASSQDDDTEAFF. The CDR3 nucleotides are TGCGCCAGCAGCCAAGATGACGACACTGAAGCTTTCTTT.

In its sample, this clone was seen a few times. The chain is built from TRBV19 and TRBJ1-5, with 7 bases aligning to TRBD1. V shed 4 bases and J 0 bases; nucleotides not matched to a gene: 3. The CDR3 is made up of 15 amino acids. Germline V gene sequence: CDR1 LNHDA, CDR2 SQIVND (reference sequence). CDR3 nucleotides: TGTGCCAGTAGTAAGACAGGGAGTAGCAATCAGCCCCAGCATTTT. Protein sequence: CASSKTGSSNQPQHF.

The CDR3 region has the DNA TGTGCCAGCAGTCGACAGGGGAACGTTGGGAAGACCCAGTACTTC. Protein sequence: CASSRQGNVGKTQYF. The V call is TRBV6-5, the J call TRBJ2-5; 8 nucleotides agree with TRBD1. The ends lost 5 bases at V and 6 bases at J; junction bases unmatched: 11. Germline V gives CDR1 MNHEY, CDR2 SVGAGI. This CDR3 is built from 15 residues.